This T cell receptor (beta chain) was identified during a study of blood T cell repertoires in COVID-19. Whole-study context: Samples taken during acute and convalescent COVID-19 were collected in the United States, Italy and Spain. PBMCs, B-cell-depleted T cells, or T cells provided the cDNA or gDNA that made up the material.

Authors' methods: From reference gene primer amplification, estimates of nucleated cell counts were derived. TCRdb's copy holds only in-frame clones and misses some; the assay was immunoSEQ multiplex PCR. V and J calls and clone size are as listed in that table; D and trimming were resolved from the DNA. The sample has about 59,000 clones; more than 75% are singletons. Per germline, CDR1 KGHSH and CDR2 LQKENI. V was pared by 3 bases and J by 0 bases, with 11 bases between. CDR3 length: 15 residues. The source is a man aged 55-75 years with active or convalescent COVID-19. The chain recombines TRBV18 with TRBJ1-1, with D perhaps matching TRBD1 (5 bases). Sequences were obtained from peripheral blood. This CDR3 is CASSPTKGMNTEAFF. CDR3 sequence (DNA): TGTGCCAGCTCACCCACGAAGGGGATGAACACTGAAGCTTTCTTT.